The 17 T cell receptor beta chains below come from one sample, sequenced in a study of cytomegalovirus exposure and HLA in healthy donors. The PCR contained 60 Vbeta and 13 Jbeta primers. TCRdb keeps only in-frame clones here, not all; method: immunoSEQ multiplex PCR. The table records around 74,000 clones, 65% to 80% of them present only once. The sample comprised PBMCs. These receptors were collected from a man aged 30 to 45 in good health and CMV-seronegative.

Comments on this clone: Different DNA sequences within this sample yield the same CDR3. This chain uses TRBV5-1 with TRBJ2-3, with D perhaps TRBD2 (6 bases). The CDR3 runs 14 residues. V shed 0 bases and J shed 3 bases, with 8 bases lying between them. From germline, CDR1 is SGHRS and CDR2 YFSETQ. The CDR3 DNA is TGCGCCAGCAGCTTGGGTGGGGGGACAGATACGCAGTATTTT. Translated, it gives CASSLGGGTDTQYF.

The DNA of the CDR3 is TGTGCCAGCAGACCACTAGCGGGAGGGTCCCCCTTCTCCTACGAGCAGTACTTC. Protein product: CASRPLAGGSPFSYEQYF. V usage is TRBV5-6 and J usage is TRBJ2-7; TRBD2 aligns across 13 bases. CDR1 is SGHDT, CDR2 YYEEEE, per germline. Trimming cost V 5 bases and J 0 bases; bases outside gene matches: 11. The CDR3 contains 18 residues.

In its sample, this clone was seen a few times. This chain links TRBV7-9 with TRBJ1-1, with D tentatively TRBD1 (5 bases). The CDR3 length is 11 residues. Germline V gene lookup returns CDR1 SEHNR and CDR2 FQNEAQ (reference sequence). V lost 2 bases and J 7 bases, leaving 5 bases between the germline ends. This chain's CDR3 is CASSLQGEAFF. The CDR3 DNA follows: TGTGCCAGCAGCTTACAGGGTGAAGCTTTCTTT.

The CDR3 reads CASSPTSNEQFF. The CDR3 nucleotides are TGTGCCAGCTCGCCAACTAGCAATGAGCAGTTCTTC. The rearrangement joins TRBV18 to TRBJ2-1; maybe TRBD2 (5 bases). The length of the CDR3 is 12 residues. V shed 6 bases and J shed 6 bases, with 9 bases lying between them. Germline V gene sequence: CDR1 KGHSH, CDR2 LQKENI.

This chain connects TRBV30 to TRBJ2-3; tentative D call: TRBD2 (7 bases). The CDR3 contains 13 residues. Germline CDR1 reads GTSNPN; CDR2 reads SVGIG (reference sequence). Trimming removed 5 bases from V and 3 bases from J, with 12 bases in between. The CDR3 region is CAWGGANTDTQYF. The CDR3 DNA follows: TGTGCCTGGGGGGGGGCGAATACAGATACGCAGTATTTT.

The chain combines TRBV19 with TRBJ1-5; D call uncertain. CDR3 length equals 13 residues. V lost 6 bases and J 6 bases, leaving 12 bases between the germline ends. CDR1 and CDR2 from the germline V gene are LNHDA and SQIVND (reference sequence). The CDR3 bases are TGTGCCAGTAGGAAAAACCCCAGTCAGCCCCAGCATTTT. It specifies CASRKNPSQPQHF.

The chain carries TRBV5-6 and TRBJ1-1; tentatively, D is TRBD1 (6 bases). Germline V lookup: CDR1 SGHDT, CDR2 YYEEEE. Trimming took 0 bases from V and 11 from J, leaving 20 bases between them. The CDR3 is made up of 15 amino acids. The CDR3 coding sequence is TGTGCCAGCAGCTTGGTGCGCAGGGGAGTAAGGGGGGCTTTCTTT. Translation gives CASSLVRRGVRGAFF.

V usage is TRBV28 and J usage is TRBJ2-5, with D unclear. CDR1 MDHEN and CDR2 SYDVKM come from the germline V gene. V dropped 3 bases and J dropped 1 base, with 9 bases sitting between them. The CDR3 is 14 residues long. CDR3 bases: TGTGCCAGCAGTTTGCGGAGCCTCCAAGAGACCCAGTACTTC. Amino acids: CASSLRSLQETQYF. The variable domain in full, completed from reference TRBV28 and TRBJ2-5, reads DVKVTQSSRYLVKRTGEKVFLECVQDMDHENMFWYRQDPGLGLRLIYFSYDVKMKEKGDIPEGYSVSREKKERFSLILESASTNQTSMYLCASSLRSLQETQYFGPGTRLLVL.

The chain couples TRBV7-2 to TRBJ2-7; 7 bases are shared with TRBD2. CDR1 is SGHTA and CDR2 is FQGNSA in the germline V gene. Trimming at V came to 3 bases and at J to 2 bases, leaving 7 bases not matched to a gene. The CDR3 has 15 amino acids. The CDR3 DNA follows: TGTGCCAGCAGCTTCGGGGGACGGGGGGCCTACGAGCAGTACTTC. It yields the protein CASSFGGRGAYEQYF.

The rearrangement joins TRBV15 to TRBJ1-2; 7 nucleotides line up with TRBD1. V was pared by 2 bases and J by 3 bases, with 9 bases of the junction left unmatched. CDR3 length: 16 residues. Germline lookup yields CDR1 LNHNV and CDR2 YYDKDF (reference sequence). CDR3 amino acids: CATSRMRGPLDYGYTF. In DNA form, the CDR3 reads TGTGCCACCAGCAGAATGAGGGGGCCGTTGGACTATGGCTACACCTTC.

The chain joins TRBV21-1 to TRBJ2-3; the table gives TRBD2 as D, unverified against the DNA. TRBV21-1 counts as a pseudogene. This CDR3 has 11 amino acids. The CDR3 reads CASSNEHTQYF. The CDR3 DNA follows: TGTGCCAGCAGCAATGAGCATACGCAGTATTTT.

CDR3 amino acids: CASSNPTGNTEAFF. DNA for the CDR3: TGTGCCAGCAGTAACCCTACGGGGAACACTGAAGCTTTCTTT. The chain is built from TRBV28 and TRBJ1-1; D is unclear. Trimming shortened V by 5 bases and J by 1 base, and 11 bases separated the two germline ends. The CDR3 covers 14 residues. Germline V CDR1 and CDR2: MDHEN, SYDVKM.

The V call is TRBV28, the J call TRBJ2-7; D is possibly TRBD2 (6 bases). V lost 7 bases to trimming and J lost 2 bases, with 18 bases between them. Germline CDR1 MDHEN, CDR2 SYDVKM. This CDR3 contains 15 residues. The CDR3 DNA follows: TGTGCCAGCATTCTGGGAGGCGGAATCGCCTACGAGCAGTACTTC. Translated: CASILGGGIAYEQYF.

The table lists this clone with a few counts. This chain joins TRBV5-4 and TRBJ2-2; 10 nucleotides agree with TRBD1. The germline V gene encodes CDR1 SGHNT and CDR2 YYREEE (reference sequence). The CDR3 is 16 amino acids. Trimming took 4 bases from V and 4 from J; bases not matched to a gene: 7. The CDR3 nucleotides read TGTGCCAGCAGCGTGCCGGGACAGGGGACCACCGGGGAGCTGTTTTTT. Translated: CASSVPGQGTTGELFF.

This rearrangement joins TRBV4-1 to TRBJ2-5; 11 nucleotides agree with TRBD2. CDR1 and CDR2 from the germline V gene are MGHRA and YSYEKL. The ends lost 1 base at V and 7 bases at J; junction bases unmatched: 8. CDR3 length: 16 amino acids. The CDR3 spells CASSQGLAGGAGTQYF. The DNA for the CDR3 is TGCGCCAGCAGCCAAGGGCTAGCGGGGGGCGCAGGGACCCAGTACTTC.

The rearrangement links TRBV28 to TRBJ1-3; the D is unclear. Germline lookup yields CDR1 MDHEN and CDR2 SYDVKM. CDR3 length: 14 residues. The V end lost 3 bases, the J end lost 0 bases, and 6 bases lay between the germline ends. Written as DNA, the CDR3 is TGTGCCAGCAGTTTGCCAGGCTCTGGAAACACCATATATTTT. Amino acids: CASSLPGSGNTIYF.

V is TRBV27 and J is TRBJ2-1, with 13 bases fitting TRBD2. V dropped 6 bases and J dropped 3; count of bases not matched to a gene: 5. CDR3 size: 16 residues. Per germline, CDR1 MNHEY and CDR2 SMNVEV (reference sequence). The CDR3 sequence is CASRGTSGKYYNEQFF. CDR3 nucleotides: TGTGCCAGCAGGGGGACTAGCGGGAAGTACTACAATGAGCAGTTCTTC.